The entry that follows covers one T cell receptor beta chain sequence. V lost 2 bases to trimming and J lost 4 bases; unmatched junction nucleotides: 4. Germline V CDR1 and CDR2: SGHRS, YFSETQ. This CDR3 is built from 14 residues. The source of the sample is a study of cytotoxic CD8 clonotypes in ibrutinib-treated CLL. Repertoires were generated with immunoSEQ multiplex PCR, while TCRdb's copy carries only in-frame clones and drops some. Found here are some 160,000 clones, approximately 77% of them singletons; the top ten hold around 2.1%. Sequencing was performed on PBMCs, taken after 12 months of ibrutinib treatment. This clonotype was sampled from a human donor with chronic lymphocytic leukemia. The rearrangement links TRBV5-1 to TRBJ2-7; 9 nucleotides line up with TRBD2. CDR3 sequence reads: CASSFLAGEYEQYF. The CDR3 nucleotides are TGCGCCAGCAGCTTTTTAGCGGGGGAATACGAGCAGTACTTC. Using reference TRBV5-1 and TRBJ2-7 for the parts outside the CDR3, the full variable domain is KAGVTQTPRYLIKTRGQQVTLSCSPISGHRSVSWYQQTPGQGLQFLFEYFSETQRNKGNFPGRFSGRQFSNSRSEMNVSTLELGDSALYLCASSFLAGEYEQYFGPGTRLTVT.